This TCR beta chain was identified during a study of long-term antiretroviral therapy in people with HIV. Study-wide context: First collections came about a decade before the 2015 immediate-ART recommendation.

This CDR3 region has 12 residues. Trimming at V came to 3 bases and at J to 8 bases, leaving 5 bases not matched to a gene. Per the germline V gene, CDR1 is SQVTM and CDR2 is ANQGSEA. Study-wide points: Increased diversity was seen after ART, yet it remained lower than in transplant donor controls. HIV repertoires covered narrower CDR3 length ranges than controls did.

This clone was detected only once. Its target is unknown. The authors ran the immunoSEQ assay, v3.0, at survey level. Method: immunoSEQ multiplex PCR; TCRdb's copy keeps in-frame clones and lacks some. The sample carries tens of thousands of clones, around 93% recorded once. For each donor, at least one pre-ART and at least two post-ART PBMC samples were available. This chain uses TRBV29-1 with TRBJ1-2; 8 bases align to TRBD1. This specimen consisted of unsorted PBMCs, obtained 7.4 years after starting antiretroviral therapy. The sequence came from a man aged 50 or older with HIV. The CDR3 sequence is CSVERQGTGYTF. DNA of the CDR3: TGCAGCGTTGAGAGACAGGGGACGGGCTACACCTTC.